These 14 T cell receptor beta chains were sequenced from one sample in a study of blood T cell repertoires in COVID-19. Generated by immunoSEQ multiplex PCR, the TCRdb table keeps only in-frame clones and is missing some. The sample gives just under 250,000 clones, around 87% of which show up once; about 3% is in the top ten. Source material: peripheral blood. The source of these receptors is a woman in her twenties or thirties who had recovered from COVID-19.

The gene calls are TRBV5-1 and TRBJ2-7; 8 bases fit TRBD2. The CDR3 extends over 13 amino acids. CDR1 is SGHRS, CDR2 YFSETQ, per germline. V was clipped by 4 bases and J by 2 bases; unmatched bases: 2. In DNA form, the CDR3 reads TGCGCCAGCAGCCCGGGGGGGCCCTACGAGCAGTACTTC. This codes for CASSPGGPYEQYF.

V and J are TRBV18 and TRBJ1-2; 8 bases are a match to TRBD1. Trimming removed 4 bases from V and 0 bases from J; junction bases left unmatched: 16. Germline assignment: CDR1 KGHSH and CDR2 LQKENI. There are 19 residues in the CDR3. The CDR3 protein is CASSHRQGTNPTSNYGYTF. DNA for the CDR3: TGTGCCAGCTCACACAGACAGGGGACAAACCCTACCTCTAACTATGGCTACACCTTC.

The chain employs TRBV30 and TRBJ2-2, with a tentative D call TRBD1 (6 bases). Trimming stripped 0 bases from V and 9 bases from J, with 8 bases between. Germline-derived CDR1 and CDR2 are GTSNPN and SVGIG (reference sequence). The CDR3 loop spans 12 amino acids. The chain's CDR3 is CAWSVTGRELFF. CDR3 nucleotides: TGTGCCTGGAGTGTAACAGGGAGGGAGCTGTTTTTT.

This clone was seen just once. This rearrangement joins TRBV4-2 to TRBJ1-2; 7 positions match TRBD1. Germline values: CDR1 LGHNA, CDR2 YNFKEQ. The trim removed 0 bases at V and 5 bases at J, leaving 9 bases unmatched. The CDR3 is 16 residues long. The CDR3 DNA sequence: TGTGCCAGCAGCCAAGAAATGACGGGACAGCTTTATGGCTACACCTTC. It encodes CASSQEMTGQLYGYTF.

This clone was counted only a few times. This rearrangement joins TRBV27 to TRBJ1-6; tentative D call: TRBD1 (6 bases). The CDR3 is 14 amino acids. The V gene lost 6 bases and the J gene lost 9 bases, with 15 bases spanning the gap. CDR1 and CDR2 from the germline V gene are MNHEY and SMNVEV (reference sequence). CDR3 loop: CASSQGLAGSPLHF. Here the CDR3 DNA reads TGTGCCAGCAGCCAGGGGTTGGCAGGTTCACCCCTCCACTTT.

A single count supports this clone. Here the CDR3 reads CASRVQSEKLFF. In DNA form, the CDR3 reads TGTGCCAGCAGAGTGCAGTCGGAAAAACTGTTTTTT. This rearrangement joins TRBV2 to TRBJ1-4; D call uncertain. The CDR3 has 12 amino acids. Germline V gives CDR1 SNHLY, CDR2 FYNNEI. The V and J ends lost 6 bases and 8 bases respectively, with 10 bases between them.

The chain links TRBV7-2 to TRBJ2-3; D possibly corresponds to TRBD2 (6 bases). The CDR3 contains 16 residues. Germline V lookup: CDR1 SGHTA, CDR2 FQGNSA. V was cut by 2 bases and J by 8 bases, with 20 bases left in between. In DNA form, the CDR3 reads TGTGCCAGCAGCTTATCATCGGGGGACCCGGGCGGTACGCAGTATTTT. Translation gives CASSLSSGDPGGTQYF.

The J gene is TRBJ1-1, the V gene TRBV29-1, with D tentatively TRBD1 (6 bases). CDR1 and CDR2 from the germline V gene are SQVTM and ANQGSEA. Trimming shortened V by 5 bases and J by 9 bases, and 13 bases separated the two germline ends. The CDR3 consists of 11 residues. CDR3 in amino acids: CSVQWGPQAFF. The CDR3, as DNA: TGCAGCGTTCAATGGGGGCCCCAAGCTTTCTTT.

The chain links TRBV19 to TRBJ1-3; TRBD1 aligns across 7 bases. Germline CDR1 reads LNHDA; CDR2 reads SQIVND (reference sequence). The CDR3 length is 15 residues. Unmatched junction bases numbered 3, after V lost 4 bases and J lost 0 bases. The CDR3 protein is CASSSTGASGNTIYF. Here the CDR3 DNA reads TGTGCCAGTAGTAGCACAGGGGCCTCTGGAAACACCATATATTTT. Supplemented by reference TRBV19 and TRBJ1-3, the full variable domain reads DGGITQSPKYLFRKEGQNVTLSCEQNLNHDAMYWYRQDPGQGLRLIYYSQIVNDFQKGDIAEGYSVSREKKESFPLTVTSAQKNPTAFYLCASSSTGASGNTIYFGEGSWLTVV.

The chain recombines TRBV2 with TRBJ2-2; 7 nucleotides line up with TRBD1. Germline V gene sequence: CDR1 SNHLY, CDR2 FYNNEI. The CDR3 runs to 15 residues. The ends lost 7 bases at V and 4 bases at J; junction bases unmatched: 9. The CDR3 spells CASKPDRSGTGELFF. The CDR3 region has the DNA TGTGCCAGCAAGCCGGACAGGAGCGGCACCGGGGAGCTGTTTTTT.

CDR3 sequence: CASSPSWGLSGNTIYF. The DNA of the CDR3 is TGTGCCAGCTCACCATCATGGGGACTCTCTGGAAACACCATATATTTT. V gene TRBV18 combines with J gene TRBJ1-3; TRBD1 is a possible D gene (5 bases). Germline V gives CDR1 KGHSH, CDR2 LQKENI. The length of the CDR3 is 16 residues. Trimming pared 2 bases from V and 0 bases from J, leaving 11 bases between.

The chain combines TRBV29-1 with TRBJ2-3, with D perhaps matching TRBD2 (5 bases). The V and J ends lost 8 bases and 2 bases respectively, with 14 bases between them. The V gene's germline CDR1 is SQVTM and CDR2 ANQGSEA. The CDR3 is 13 amino acids. CDR3 DNA: TGCAGCACAATAACTAGTGACACAGATACGCAGTATTTT. Residues: CSTITSDTDTQYF.

The gene calls are TRBV4-3 and TRBJ1-2, with a tentative D call TRBD1 (5 bases). V was clipped by 0 bases and J by 8 bases, with 19 bases between them. Per germline, CDR1 LGHNA and CDR2 YSLEER. The CDR3 has 16 residues. CDR3 in DNA: TGCGCCAGCAGCCAAGATCACGGCGGGGCCCGGGGGGGCTACACCTTC. This encodes CASSQDHGGARGGYTF.

This CDR3 reads CASGLAQGRKYGYTF. DNA of the CDR3: TGTGCTAGTGGTTTGGCACAGGGCAGGAAGTATGGCTACACCTTC. This sequence joins TRBV12-5 and TRBJ1-2; tentatively, D is TRBD1 (6 bases). V was clipped by 1 base and J by 5 bases, with 14 bases between them. The CDR3 length is 15 residues. CDR1 is LGHNT and CDR2 is FRNRAP in the germline V gene.